Below, one TCR beta chain is given with its context. The antigen remains unidentified. Only in-frame clones appear in the TCRdb table, and some are missing; sequencing was by immunoSEQ multiplex PCR. Here the sample spans 40,000 or so clones, about three quarters being singletons. The CDR3 length is 17 residues. Germline V gene data show CDR1 as KGHSH and CDR2 as LQKENI. The germline V and J ends were trimmed by 1 base and 2 bases, with 15 bases remaining between them. This entry is derived from a study of a mutant IDH1 vaccine in newly diagnosed glioma. Study at large: Vaccines were begun 4-6 weeks after radiotherapy alone, or with temozolomide cycles.

Stated time point: week 23, last vaccination. Doses comprised 300 ug of mutant IDH1 20-mer peptide each, plus topical imiquimod. Diagnosis in the donors showed new WHO grade 3 or 4 astrocytomas that were IDH1-mutant and ATRX-lost. The clonotype originates from a man between 50 and 59 years old with glioma. The genes are TRBV18 and TRBJ2-1; maybe TRBD1 (6 bases). The sequences come from PBMCs, collected from a glioma patient whose treatment included an IDH1 peptide vaccine. DNA of the CDR3: TGTGCCAGCTCACCACAGGGGCAGGGGTCGACCTACAATGAGCAGTTCTTC. Its translation: CASSPQGQGSTYNEQFF.